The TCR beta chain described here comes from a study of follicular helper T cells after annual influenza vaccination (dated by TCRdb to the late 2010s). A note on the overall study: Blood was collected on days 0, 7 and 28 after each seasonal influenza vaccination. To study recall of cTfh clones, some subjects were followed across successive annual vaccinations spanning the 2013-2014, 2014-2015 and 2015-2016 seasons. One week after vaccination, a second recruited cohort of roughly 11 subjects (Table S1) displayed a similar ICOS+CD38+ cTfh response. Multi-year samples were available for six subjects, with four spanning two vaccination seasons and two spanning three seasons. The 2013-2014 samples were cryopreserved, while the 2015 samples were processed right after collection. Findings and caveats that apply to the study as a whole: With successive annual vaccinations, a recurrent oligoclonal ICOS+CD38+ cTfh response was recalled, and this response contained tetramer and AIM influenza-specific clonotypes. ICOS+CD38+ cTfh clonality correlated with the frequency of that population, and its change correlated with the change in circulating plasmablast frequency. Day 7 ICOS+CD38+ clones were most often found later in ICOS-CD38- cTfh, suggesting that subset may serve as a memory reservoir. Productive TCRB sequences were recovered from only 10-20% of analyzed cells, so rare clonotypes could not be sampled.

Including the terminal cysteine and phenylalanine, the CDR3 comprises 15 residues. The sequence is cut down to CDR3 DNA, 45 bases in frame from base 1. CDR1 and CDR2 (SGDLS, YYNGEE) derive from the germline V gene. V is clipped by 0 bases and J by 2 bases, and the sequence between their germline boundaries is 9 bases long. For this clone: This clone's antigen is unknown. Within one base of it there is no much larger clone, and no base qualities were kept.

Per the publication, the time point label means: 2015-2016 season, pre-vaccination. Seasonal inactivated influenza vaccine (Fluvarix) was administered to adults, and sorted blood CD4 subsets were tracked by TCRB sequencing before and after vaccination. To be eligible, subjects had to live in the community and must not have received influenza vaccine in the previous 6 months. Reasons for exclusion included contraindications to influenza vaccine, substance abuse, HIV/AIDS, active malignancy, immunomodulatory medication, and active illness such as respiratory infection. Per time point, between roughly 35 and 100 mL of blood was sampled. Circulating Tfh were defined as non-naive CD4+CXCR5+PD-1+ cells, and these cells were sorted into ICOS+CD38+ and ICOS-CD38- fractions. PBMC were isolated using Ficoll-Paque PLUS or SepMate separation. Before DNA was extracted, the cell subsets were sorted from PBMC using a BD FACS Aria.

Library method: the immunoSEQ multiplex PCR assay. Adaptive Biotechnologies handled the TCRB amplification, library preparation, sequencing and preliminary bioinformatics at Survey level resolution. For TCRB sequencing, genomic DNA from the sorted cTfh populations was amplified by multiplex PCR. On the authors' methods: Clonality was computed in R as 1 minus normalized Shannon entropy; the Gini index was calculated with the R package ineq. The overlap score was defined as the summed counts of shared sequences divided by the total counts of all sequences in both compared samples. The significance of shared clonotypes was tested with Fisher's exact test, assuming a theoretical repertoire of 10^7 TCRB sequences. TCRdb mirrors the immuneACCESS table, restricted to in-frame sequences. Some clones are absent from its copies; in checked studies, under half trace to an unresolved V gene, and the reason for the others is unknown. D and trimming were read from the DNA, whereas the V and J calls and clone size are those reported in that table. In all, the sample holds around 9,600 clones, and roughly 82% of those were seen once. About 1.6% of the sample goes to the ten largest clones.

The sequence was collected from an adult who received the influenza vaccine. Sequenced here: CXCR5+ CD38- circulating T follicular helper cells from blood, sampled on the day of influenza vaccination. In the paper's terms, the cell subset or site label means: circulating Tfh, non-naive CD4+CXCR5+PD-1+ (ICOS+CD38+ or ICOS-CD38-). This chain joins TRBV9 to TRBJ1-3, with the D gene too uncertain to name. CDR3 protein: CASSVDVGAGNTIYF. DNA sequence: TGTGCCAGCAGCGTAGACGTTGGGGCTGGAAACACCATATATTTT.